The present entry profiles one T cell receptor (beta chain) with its context. The sample comes from a study of blood T cell repertoires in COVID-19. Overall study context: The samples span acute and convalescent COVID-19 from the United States, Italy and Spain. Nucleic acid was either cDNA or gDNA, and it came from T cells, B-cell-depleted T cells, or PBMCs.

The junction had 10 bases not matched to a gene; V was cut back by 0 bases and J by 5 bases. CDR1 and CDR2 from the germline V gene are SGHNT and YYREEE (reference sequence). This CDR3 contains 17 residues. Original analysis: Reference gene primer amplification yielded estimated nucleated cell counts. The method was immunoSEQ multiplex PCR; TCRdb's version includes in-frame clones alone and lacks a portion of them. The D gene and trimming were derived from the DNA, and the V and J assignments and clone size from that table. Found here are 84,000 or so clones, 80% to 90% of them singletons; the top ten hold about an eighth.

The TCR originated in a human donor in a cohort sampled during active COVID-19. The chain employs TRBV5-4 and TRBJ2-3, with 9 bases aligning to TRBD2. Sequences were obtained from peripheral blood. The DNA of the CDR3 is TGTGCCAGCAGCTTGGTTCGAGCGGGGGGCCAGGGAGATACGCAGTATTTT. Protein sequence: CASSLVRAGGQGDTQYF.